The clone carrying this T cell receptor (beta chain) was picked up a small number of times. The antigen is unknown. Germline V CDR1 and CDR2: GTSNPN, SVGIG (reference sequence). The CDR3 is made up of 13 amino acids. V was trimmed by 0 bases and J by 4 bases, leaving 8 bases between them. The data were obtained in a study of cytomegalovirus exposure and HLA in healthy donors. With 60 Vbeta and 13 Jbeta primers, the PCR was carried out. Per the study methods: The authors later counted approximately 80 million unique TCR beta chains, roughly 10 million of them shared. Some clones are missing from TCRdb's copy, which holds only in-frame ones; the method was immunoSEQ multiplex PCR. Clone size and the V and J calls come from that table; the DNA yielded D and trimming. The sample includes tens of thousands of clones, 75% to 80% seen only once; the top ten take around 4.5%. General observations from the study: It was likely that a cluster of highly shared sequence variants was a sequencing artifact.

This TCR came from a man aged 40-50 years in good health and CMV-seronegative. This sequence joins TRBV30 and TRBJ2-3, with D unresolved. Sequencing used PBMCs. CDR3 region: CAWSVRNSDTQYF. CDR3 coding DNA: TGTGCCTGGAGTGTACGTAACTCAGATACGCAGTATTTT.